This is a list of T cell receptor beta chains from one sample in a study of shared clonotypes between healthy human individuals. TCRdb's table, derived via immunoSEQ multiplex PCR, lists solely in-frame clones and lacks some. Counted here are over 700,000 clones, 55% to 80% occurring once; the ten biggest clones make up more than 1.5%. Sample: memory CD4+ T cells sorted from blood. These receptors were obtained from a woman in her twenties or thirties in good health. The conserved cysteine and the conserved F or W are not part of the CDR3 here.

j_call,v_call,cdr3_aa
TRBJ1-4,TRBV2,ASRAAGGEKLF
TRBJ2-7,TRBV28,ASHRQGYEQY
TRBJ1-3,TRBV28,ASSFAGNTIY
TRBJ1-1,TRBV7-8,ASSSTAEETTEAF
TRBJ2-7,TRBV6-6,ASGEQGDSLSEQY
TRBJ1-2,TRBV19,ASSLPGTGLSNYGYT
TRBJ1-2,TRBV15,ATSRGGAQVANYGYT
TRBJ1-2,TRBV7-6,ASSLAGGDGYT
TRBJ2-3,TRBV5-1,ASSFLAASSTDTQY
TRBJ2-1,TRBV6-1,ASSVGTRGYNEQF
TRBJ2-2,TRBV6-5,ASSWTGGDTGELF
TRBJ2-7,TRBV7-2,ASSPPGLGGPWQY
TRBJ1-3,TRBV28,ATQRSSGNTIY
TRBJ2-3,TRBV11-2,ASSRGTLIDTQY
TRBJ1-5,TRBV19,ASRVGRGNLSNQPQH
TRBJ2-7,TRBV7-2,ASSFLGSGAYEQY
TRBJ2-6,TRBV4-1,ASSQDKWAGLSGANVLT
TRBJ1-1,TRBV6-1,ASSELRSMNTEAF
TRBJ1-5,TRBV6-1,ASSESRTGLIPQH
TRBJ2-1,TRBV11-3,ASSPGTAYNEQF
TRBJ2-1,TRBV27,ASRGRANLSNEQF
TRBJ2-7,TRBV14,ASSQETSGRFYEQY
TRBJ1-2,TRBV28,ASRDRVPTNYGYT
TRBJ1-5,TRBV7-2,ASSLARQGGQH
TRBJ2-1,TRBV29-1,SVRGNYNEQF
TRBJ1-5,TRBV6-1,ASSEAPRATQPQH
TRBJ1-4,TRBV11-2,ASSLLGGTNEKLF
TRBJ1-1,TRBV5-1,ASSLALGSTEAF
TRBJ1-5,TRBV18,ASSPPGQGGQPQH
TRBJ2-1,TRBV2,ASRSGEVNEQF
TRBJ2-6,TRBV14,ASSQYGSRGSGANVLT
TRBJ2-3,TRBV5-1,ASSPPSQGGTDTQY
TRBJ2-2,TRBV30,AWSHLGANTGELF
TRBJ1-3,TRBV28,ASNQQGRYTIY
TRBJ2-3,TRBV19,ASSPRDPGPGDTQY
TRBJ1-1,TRBV7-2,ASSSPNTEAF
TRBJ2-3,TRBV19,ASSITWLASTDTQY
TRBJ2-3,TRBV27,ASSPPSAYTDTQY
TRBJ2-3,TRBV7-2,ASSSQGSASTDTQY
.,TRBV14,ASSASWRGSEQY
TRBJ1-4,TRBV5-1,ASQDSRREKLF
TRBJ2-7,TRBV25-1,ASSAPGRALGEQY
TRBJ1-4,TRBV28,ASTTSRPDEKLF
TRBJ1-5,TRBV28,AIQRRDRAKWAQH
TRBJ2-2,TRBV5-1,ASSFKGQGTNTGELF